The 32 T cell receptor beta chains given below trace back to one sample, sequenced in a study of T cells in localized non-small cell lung cancer. Libraries were prepared by immunoSEQ multiplex PCR; TCRdb keeps only in-frame clonotypes and omits some of them. Of fewer than 8,000 clones detected, around 93% appear once; the ten largest clones hold around 2.9%. The specimen was peripheral blood, collected before any cancer treatment. The receptors derive from a woman aged 40-69 years with stage I lung adenocarcinoma.

This sequence joins TRBV29-1 and TRBJ1-4; D may be TRBD1 (6 bases). Trimming removed 7 bases at V and 2 bases at J, with 14 bases between. The CDR3 is 14 residues long. The germline V gene has CDR1 SQVTM and CDR2 ANQGSEA. The CDR3 coding sequence is TGCAGCGGGAAAGGGGGGTGGACTAATGAAAAACTGTTTTTT. This sequence encodes CSGKGGWTNEKLFF.

This clone came up once. This sequence joins TRBV29-1 and TRBJ1-5; 7 nucleotides match TRBD1. This CDR3 is built from 14 residues. Germline CDR1 is SQVTM and CDR2 is ANQGSEA. The J segment lost 2 bases and the V segment lost 4 bases, leaving 5 bases of the junction unmatched. Written as DNA, the CDR3 is TGCAGCGTTGGATCAGGGGGTGGCAATCAGCCCCAGCATTTT. Protein: CSVGSGGGNQPQHF.

The V and J genes are TRBV5-6 and TRBJ2-7; D remains ambiguous. This CDR3 is built from 14 residues. Looked up from germline, CDR1 is SGHDT and CDR2 is YYEEEE. V lost 4 bases and J 3 bases, leaving 14 bases between the germline ends. The CDR3 DNA is TGTGCCAGCAGCGCAACGGGCGCCGTCTACGAGCAGTACTTC. Translation: CASSATGAVYEQYF.

The rearrangement uses TRBV7-2 and TRBJ2-1; 9 bases are a match to TRBD2. V was clipped by 1 base and J by 4 bases; unmatched bases: 5. This CDR3 is built from 16 residues. Germline V lookup: CDR1 SGHTA, CDR2 FQGNSA. Written as DNA, the CDR3 is TGTGCCAGCAGCTTAGTCCGACTAGCGGTGTACAATGAGCAGTTCTTC. It yields the protein CASSLVRLAVYNEQFF.

The chain combines TRBV9 with TRBJ2-2, with TRBD2 matching 12 bases. The CDR3 is 17 amino acids. Germline assignment: CDR1 SGDLS and CDR2 YYNGEE. The J segment lost 5 bases and the V segment lost 0 bases, leaving 5 bases of the junction unmatched. The CDR3, as DNA: TGTGCCAGCAGCGTAGTAGGACTAGCGGGGTTTACCGGGGAGCTGTTTTTT. It translates to CASSVVGLAGFTGELFF.

The chain uses TRBV10-2 and TRBJ1-5; D gene unclear. Trimming took 6 bases from V and 0 from J, leaving 12 bases between them. Germline loops: CDR1 WSHSY, CDR2 SAAADI. The CDR3 covers 15 residues. In DNA, the CDR3 is TGCGCCAGCAGACCCCCCGGGAATAGCAATCAGCCCCAGCATTTT. Protein: CASRPPGNSNQPQHF.

The rearrangement uses TRBV5-8 and TRBJ2-7; tentatively, D is TRBD2 (5 bases). V lost 4 bases and J lost 7, with 15 bases in between. The germline V gene encodes CDR1 SGHTS and CDR2 YDEGEE. The CDR3 sequence is 13 residues long. The chain's CDR3 is CASSPGLLREQYF. CDR3 DNA: TGTGCCAGCAGCCCAGGACTTCTAAGAGAGCAGTACTTC.

The chain joins TRBV27 to TRBJ2-3; 12 bases fit TRBD2. Germline lookup yields CDR1 MNHEY and CDR2 SMNVEV (reference sequence). The CDR3 loop spans 17 amino acids. The V and J ends lost 5 bases and 8 bases, in that order; junction bases with no gene match: 14. The CDR3: CASSPEQTSGGIATQYF. For the CDR3, the DNA is TGTGCCAGCAGTCCGGAACAGACTAGCGGGGGAATCGCTACGCAGTATTTT.

This rearrangement joins TRBV5-1 to TRBJ2-2; 10 bases agree with TRBD2. CDR1 and CDR2 (germline): SGHRS, YFSETQ. The CDR3 has 17 amino acids. V trimming: 0 bases; J trimming: 4 bases; junction bases outside the gene matches: 6. CDR3: CASSLVPAGGVTGELFF. The CDR3 nucleotides are TGCGCCAGCAGCTTGGTTCCAGCGGGAGGGGTCACCGGGGAGCTGTTTTTT.

The chain links TRBV5-1 to TRBJ2-5; D is uncertain. V was clipped by 0 bases and J by 0 bases, with 9 bases between them. There are 15 residues in the CDR3. Germline CDR1 reads SGHRS; CDR2 reads YFSETQ. CDR3 bases: TGCGCCAGCAGCTTGGCGGGTGACAACCAAGAGACCCAGTACTTC. As protein: CASSLAGDNQETQYF.

This chain connects TRBV18 to TRBJ1-1, with D perhaps TRBD1 (6 bases). This CDR3 comprises 14 residues. The V gene's germline CDR1 is KGHSH and CDR2 LQKENI. V gave up 3 bases and J gave up 2 bases, with 10 bases separating them. As DNA, the CDR3 is TGTGCCAGCTCACCCGGACAGTCAAACACTGAAGCTTTCTTT. Protein product: CASSPGQSNTEAFF.

This chain links TRBV7-9 with TRBJ2-5; D assignment may be TRBD1 or TRBD2 (5 bases each). The CDR3 contains 13 residues. Germline assignment: CDR1 SEHNR and CDR2 FQNEAQ (reference sequence). Trimming pared 11 bases from V and 1 base from J, leaving 14 bases between. The chain's CDR3 is CAASIGGQETQYF. The CDR3 DNA reads as TGTGCCGCCAGCATTGGGGGCCAAGAGACCCAGTACTTC.

V gene TRBV10-3 combines with J gene TRBJ2-6; D may be TRBD1 (6 bases). The germline V gene has CDR1 ENHRY and CDR2 SYGVKD. The CDR3 covers 17 residues. Trimming removed 5 bases at V and 0 bases at J, with 14 bases between. CDR3 protein: CAISHQGPSSGANVLTF. CDR3 sequence (DNA): TGTGCCATCAGTCATCAGGGGCCCAGCTCTGGGGCCAACGTCCTGACTTTC.

This chain joins TRBV6-6 and TRBJ2-3; 10 bases are a match to TRBD1. The CDR3 loop spans 16 amino acids. Per germline, CDR1 MNHNY and CDR2 SVGAGI (reference sequence). Trimming took 2 bases from V and 1 from J; bases not matched to a gene: 3. CDR3 nucleotides: TGTGCCAGCAGTTACGCCGGGACAGGGGGCACAGATACGCAGTATTTT. Translated: CASSYAGTGGTDTQYF.

The chain employs TRBV7-6 and TRBJ2-6, with D hard to call. Germline V CDR1 and CDR2: SGHVS, FNYEAQ. This CDR3 comprises 15 residues. V was pared by 2 bases and J by 1 base, with 6 bases between. The CDR3 nucleotides read TGTGCCAGCAGCTTACCTGTGTCTGGGGCCAACGTCCTGACTTTC. The encoded protein is CASSLPVSGANVLTF.

This clone occurred once. The chain has TRBV20-1 and TRBJ1-2; D gene unclear. Per germline, CDR1 DFQATT and CDR2 SNEGSKA (reference sequence). The CDR3 extends over 11 amino acids. The ends were cut back, 7 bases at V and 3 bases at J, with 9 bases in the middle. CDR3 amino acids: CSGEVDYGYTF. CDR3 sequence (DNA): TGCAGTGGGGAGGTGGACTATGGCTACACCTTC.

The chain couples TRBV6-1 to TRBJ1-1; 8 bases are a match to TRBD1. This CDR3 contains 13 residues. CDR1 and CDR2 (germline): MNHNS, SASEGT. Trimming at V came to 3 bases and at J to 10 bases, leaving 7 bases not matched to a gene. The DNA of the CDR3 is TGTGCCAGCAGTGACGCGACAGGGGTTCGAGCTTTCTTT. It yields the protein CASSDATGVRAFF.

The chain uses TRBV5-1 and TRBJ2-3; the match to TRBD2 covers 8 bases. J gave up 5 bases and V 0 bases, and 8 bases lay outside the gene matches. Germline lookup yields CDR1 SGHRS and CDR2 YFSETQ. This CDR3 has 16 residues. CDR3 amino acids: CASSLAAAGEGDTQYF. The DNA of the CDR3 is TGCGCCAGCAGCTTGGCGGCAGCGGGGGAGGGAGATACGCAGTATTTT.

The chain employs TRBV11-2 and TRBJ2-2; D is possibly TRBD2 (5 bases). The germline V and J ends were trimmed by 5 bases and 0 bases, with 16 bases remaining between them. The germline CDR1 and CDR2 sequences are SGHAT and FQNNGV. The CDR3 loop spans 17 amino acids. In nucleotides, the CDR3 is TGTGCCAGCAGCCCAGCCCGCGGTAGCGCGAACACCGGGGAGCTGTTTTTT. Translation: CASSPARGSANTGELFF.

J is TRBJ2-2 and V is TRBV5-4, with 13 bases aligning to TRBD2. V was pared by 4 bases and J by 5 bases, with 8 bases of the junction left unmatched. CDR1 is SGHNT, CDR2 YYREEE, per germline (reference sequence). The CDR3 totals 17 residues. CDR3 coding DNA: TGTGCCAGCAGCCCCCGGACTAGCGGGAGACAGACCGGGGAGCTGTTTTTT. Its translation is CASSPRTSGRQTGELFF.

This rearrangement joins TRBV9 to TRBJ2-5; TRBD1 aligns across 9 bases. With V trimmed by 2 bases and J by 2 bases, 4 bases remained unmatched. Germline V lookup: CDR1 SGDLS, CDR2 YYNGEE. CDR3 length: 15 residues. The CDR3 sequence is CASSVAQGAQETQYF. The CDR3 DNA sequence: TGTGCCAGCAGCGTCGCACAGGGGGCTCAAGAGACCCAGTACTTC.

The J gene is TRBJ1-6, the V gene TRBV7-9; D ambiguous. This CDR3 contains 15 residues. The germline gives CDR1 SEHNR, CDR2 FQNEAQ (reference sequence). The ends were cut back, 4 bases at V and 6 bases at J, with 13 bases in the middle. In DNA, the CDR3 is TGTGCCAGCAGCTCCCGGGCCCCGGCTAATTCACCCCTCCACTTT. It specifies CASSSRAPANSPLHF.

V and J are TRBV5-1 and TRBJ1-4; no definite D call. Germline V CDR1 and CDR2: SGHRS, YFSETQ. Trimming pared 0 bases from V and 4 bases from J, leaving 13 bases between. The CDR3 is 16 residues long. The CDR3 reads CASSLERNSNNEKLFF. CDR3 bases: TGCGCCAGCAGCTTGGAGCGGAACAGTAATAATGAAAAACTGTTTTTT.

In DNA form, the CDR3 reads TGTGCCAGCACCCAGGGGGGGAACTATGGCTACACCTTC. This encodes CASTQGGNYGYTF. The chain couples TRBV28 to TRBJ1-2; TRBD1 matches at 7 bases. This CDR3 comprises 13 residues. Germline CDR1 is MDHEN and CDR2 is SYDVKM. The trim removed 7 bases at V and 2 bases at J, leaving 4 bases unmatched.

This clone was seen a single time. The genes are TRBV9 and TRBJ2-3, with 7 bases that match TRBD2. The CDR3 runs to 16 residues. Germline V CDR1 and CDR2: SGDLS, YYNGEE. V was clipped by 1 base and J by 6 bases; unmatched bases: 11. In nucleotides, the CDR3 is TGTGCCAGCAGCGTACGAGTGGGAGGGCCAAGTGATACGCAGTATTTT. Protein: CASSVRVGGPSDTQYF.

The rearrangement links TRBV20-1 to TRBJ2-3, with D perhaps matching TRBD1 or TRBD2 (5 bases each). There are 11 residues in the CDR3. The germline gives CDR1 DFQATT, CDR2 SNEGSKA (reference sequence). Written as DNA, the CDR3 is TGCGCGACGGGGCGCACAGATACGCAGTATTTT. Its translation is CATGRTDTQYF.

The chain employs TRBV6-1 and TRBJ1-5; TRBD1 agrees at 8 bases. V gave up 3 bases and J gave up 8 bases; unmatched junction bases: 6. Germline V gene data show CDR1 as MNHNS and CDR2 as SASEGT. This CDR3 is built from 14 residues. The CDR3 loop reads CASSDAGGAEPQHF. CDR3 sequence (DNA): TGTGCCAGCAGTGACGCAGGGGGCGCAGAGCCCCAGCATTTT.

The chain couples TRBV6-1 to TRBJ2-7, with D possibly matching TRBD1 (5 bases). This CDR3 has 13 amino acids. Germline-derived CDR1 and CDR2 are MNHNS and SASEGT. V shed 2 bases and J shed 0 bases, with 5 bases lying between them. CDR3 sequence reads: CASSERGSYEQYF. The CDR3 DNA reads as TGTGCCAGCAGTGAAAGGGGCTCCTACGAGCAGTACTTC.

V and J are TRBV10-3 and TRBJ2-3; 12 nucleotides agree with TRBD2. The CDR3 is made up of 15 amino acids. The germline CDR1 and CDR2 sequences are ENHRY and SYGVKD. V lost 4 bases and J lost 2; bases outside the gene matches: 1. As DNA, the CDR3 is TGTGCCATCAGTGGGACTAGCGGGGACACAGATACGCAGTATTTT. Residues: CAISGTSGDTDTQYF.

The DNA for the CDR3 is TGTGCCAGCAGCTTAGGGTACAGGACTGAAGCTTTCTTT. Protein: CASSLGYRTEAFF. The genes are TRBV13 and TRBJ1-1, with a weak D call TRBD1 (5 bases). V shed 0 bases and J shed 5 bases, with 7 bases lying between them. Looked up from germline, CDR1 is PRHDT and CDR2 is FYEKMQ (reference sequence). The length of the CDR3 is 13 residues.

For the CDR3, the DNA is TGCGCCAGCAGACAGACAGGTGGGGAGATGGACACTGAAGCTTTCTTT. It codes for CASRQTGGEMDTEAFF. The genes are TRBV5-1 and TRBJ1-1; possible D gene TRBD1, 6 bases. Trimming pared 5 bases from V and 3 bases from J, leaving 20 bases between. The CDR3 has 16 amino acids. Germline-derived CDR1 and CDR2 are SGHRS and YFSETQ.

The J gene is TRBJ2-2, the V gene TRBV10-3, with TRBD1 matching 7 bases. The J segment lost 3 bases and the V segment lost 6 bases, leaving 10 bases of the junction unmatched. The V gene's germline CDR1 is ENHRY and CDR2 SYGVKD. The CDR3 length is 16 residues. This CDR3 is CAISPRQGPDTGELFF. The CDR3 DNA is TGTGCCATCAGCCCTAGACAGGGCCCTGACACCGGGGAGCTGTTTTTT.